This passage covers 12 T cell receptor beta chains from one sample sequenced in a study of cytomegalovirus exposure and HLA in healthy donors. PCR was performed using 60 Vbeta and 13 Jbeta primers. Some clones are missing from TCRdb's copy, which holds only in-frame ones; the method was immunoSEQ multiplex PCR. The sample records 200,000 to 300,000 clones, roughly 81% being singletons. Sequenced sample: PBMCs. The receptors here all came from a woman in her thirties or forties in good health and CMV-seropositive.

This sequence joins TRBV29-1 and TRBJ1-3, with D unclear. Trimming took 4 bases from V and 0 from J, leaving 10 bases between them. The CDR3 runs 14 residues. CDR1 and CDR2 (germline): SQVTM, ANQGSEA. CDR3 region: CSVAGINSGNTIYF. The DNA for the CDR3 is TGCAGCGTTGCGGGTATCAACTCTGGAAACACCATATATTTT.

The chain is built from TRBV2 and TRBJ1-5; D is undetermined. V lost 3 bases and J 3 bases, leaving 15 bases between the germline ends. This CDR3 spans 16 amino acids. CDR1 is SNHLY and CDR2 is FYNNEI in the germline V gene. This CDR3 reads CASSDPGSLTNQPQHF. The CDR3 DNA sequence: TGTGCCAGCAGTGACCCAGGTTCGCTGACCAATCAGCCCCAGCATTTT. Complete variable domain (other parts from reference TRBV2 and TRBJ1-5): EPEVTQTPSHQVTQMGQEVILRCVPISNHLYFYWYRQILGQKVEFLVSFYNNEISEKSEIFDDQFSVERPDGSNFTLKIRSTKLEDSAMYFCASSDPGSLTNQPQHFGDGTRLSIL.

V gene TRBV7-9 combines with J gene TRBJ2-1; D possibly corresponds to TRBD2 (5 bases). The germline V and J ends were trimmed by 5 bases and 5 bases, with 16 bases remaining between them. Per germline, CDR1 SEHNR and CDR2 FQNEAQ (reference sequence). The CDR3 runs 15 residues. This CDR3 reads CASSPKVRVNNEQFF. The CDR3 DNA follows: TGTGCCAGCAGCCCCAAGGTGCGGGTAAACAATGAGCAGTTCTTC.

The CDR3 here is CASSSEAGSNTGELFF. In DNA form, the CDR3 reads TGTGCCAGCAGTTCTGAGGCGGGTTCGAACACCGGGGAGCTGTTTTTT. The genes are TRBV28 and TRBJ2-2; tentatively, D is TRBD2 (5 bases). Germline V gene data show CDR1 as MDHEN and CDR2 as SYDVKM. This CDR3 region has 16 residues. Trimming left V 4 bases short and J 0 bases short, with 12 bases between.

CDR3: CASSSMTDLIGSEAFF. The CDR3 coding sequence is TGTGCCAGCTCTTCTATGACAGACCTCATTGGGTCGGAAGCTTTCTTT. The chain uses TRBV18 and TRBJ1-1, with D perhaps TRBD1 (5 bases). Germline V gene sequence: CDR1 KGHSH, CDR2 LQKENI. The CDR3 spans 16 residues. The V end lost 6 bases, the J end lost 8 bases, and 25 bases lay between the germline ends.

The chain joins TRBV28 to TRBJ2-1; D is unresolved. With 5 bases removed from V and 3 bases from J, the gap between germline ends came to 5 bases. Germline V gives CDR1 MDHEN, CDR2 SYDVKM. The CDR3 has 12 residues. CDR3 coding DNA: TGTGCCAGCAGTAATCTCTACAATGAGCAGTTCTTC. The encoded protein is CASSNLYNEQFF. Full variable domain (rest looked up from reference TRBV28 and TRBJ2-1): DVKVTQSSRYLVKRTGEKVFLECVQDMDHENMFWYRQDPGLGLRLIYFSYDVKMKEKGDIPEGYSVSREKKERFSLILESASTNQTSMYLCASSNLYNEQFFGPGTRLTVL.

The rearrangement links TRBV7-2 to TRBJ1-5; D is uncertain. CDR3 length: 12 amino acids. Looked up from germline, CDR1 is SGHTA and CDR2 is FQGNSA. Trimming pared 5 bases from V and 6 bases from J, leaving 8 bases between. The DNA of the CDR3 is TGTGCCAGCAGCCCCCCGGGTCAGCCCCAGCATTTT. Translated, it gives CASSPPGQPQHF.

The chain carries TRBV4-3 and TRBJ1-1; D is possibly TRBD1 (5 bases). Germline values: CDR1 LGHNA, CDR2 YSLEER. V was shortened by 1 base and J by 0 bases, with 6 bases between the two germline ends. The CDR3 consists of 14 residues. This CDR3 reads CASSQGQLNTEAFF. CDR3 DNA: TGCGCCAGCAGCCAAGGACAGCTGAACACTGAAGCTTTCTTT.

CDR3 nucleotides: TGTGCCAGCAGCTATCGCGGGAGTGGAACCGGGGAGCTGTTTTTT. Amino acid sequence: CASSYRGSGTGELFF. J is TRBJ2-2 and V is TRBV13, with 7 bases lining up with TRBD2. This CDR3 region has 15 residues. The germline gives CDR1 PRHDT, CDR2 FYEKMQ (reference sequence). The junction had 7 bases not matched to a gene; V was cut back by 4 bases and J by 5 bases.

This sequence joins TRBV20-1 and TRBJ2-1; D is uncertain. V dropped 6 bases and J dropped 12 bases, with 12 bases sitting between them. This CDR3 contains 10 residues. Germline V gives CDR1 DFQATT, CDR2 SNEGSKA (reference sequence). The CDR3 nucleotides read TGCAGTGCGGAAAGAGAGGTGCAGTTCTTC. Amino acids: CSAEREVQFF.

The chain has TRBV5-6 and TRBJ2-4, with D perhaps matching TRBD1 (6 bases). This CDR3 spans 14 amino acids. Germline CDR1 reads SGHDT; CDR2 reads YYEEEE. V was trimmed by 1 base and J by 5 bases, leaving 10 bases between them. CDR3 sequence: CASSLTGQENIQYF. CDR3 coding DNA: TGTGCCAGCAGCTTGACGGGACAAGAAAACATTCAGTACTTC.

The chain is built from TRBV28 and TRBJ1-5; D possibly corresponds to TRBD1 (6 bases). The V end lost 3 bases, the J end lost 1 base, and 13 bases lay between the germline ends. Germline-derived CDR1 and CDR2 are MDHEN and SYDVKM. CDR3 size: 16 residues. CDR3 amino acids: CASSFYRGASNQPQHF. CDR3 nucleotides: TGTGCCAGCAGTTTTTACCGGGGGGCGAGCAATCAGCCCCAGCATTTT.